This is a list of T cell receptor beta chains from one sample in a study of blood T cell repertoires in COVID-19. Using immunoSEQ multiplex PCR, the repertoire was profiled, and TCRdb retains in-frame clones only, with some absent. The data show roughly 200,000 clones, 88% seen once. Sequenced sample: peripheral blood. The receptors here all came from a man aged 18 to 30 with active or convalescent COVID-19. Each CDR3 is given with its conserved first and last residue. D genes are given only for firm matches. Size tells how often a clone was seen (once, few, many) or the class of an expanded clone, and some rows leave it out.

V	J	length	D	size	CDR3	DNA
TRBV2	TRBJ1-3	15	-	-	CASSEDMGRGNTIYF	TGTGCCAGCAGTGAAGATATGGGGCGTGGAAACACCATATATTTT
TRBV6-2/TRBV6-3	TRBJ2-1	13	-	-	CASSASGDNEQFF	TGTGCCAGCAGCGCCAGCGGAGACAATGAGCAGTTCTTC
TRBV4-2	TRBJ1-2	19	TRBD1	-	CASSQEIRDRGRKNYGYTF	TGTGCCAGCAGCCAAGAAATCCGGGACAGGGGGCGAAAAAACTATGGCTACACCTTC
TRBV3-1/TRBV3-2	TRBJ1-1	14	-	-	CASSQSKGHTEAFF	TGTGCCAGCAGCCAAAGTAAGGGACATACTGAAGCTTTCTTT
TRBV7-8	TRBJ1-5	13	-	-	CASSRRANQPQHF	TGTGCCAGCAGCCGGAGGGCCAACCAGCCCCAGCATTTT
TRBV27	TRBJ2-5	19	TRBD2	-	CASSLGTSGGKPYQETQYF	TGTGCCAGCAGTCTAGGGACTAGCGGGGGTAAACCGTACCAAGAGACCCAGTACTTC
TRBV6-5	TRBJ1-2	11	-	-	CASSYGSGRTF	TGTGCCAGCAGTTACGGGAGCGGACGCACCTTC
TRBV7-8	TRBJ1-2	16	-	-	CASSLVGHPSWDGYTF	TGTGCCAGCAGCTTAGTGGGACACCCTTCCTGGGATGGCTACACCTTC
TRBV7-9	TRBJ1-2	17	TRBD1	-	CASSYKKFGDRNYGYTF	TGTGCCAGCAGCTACAAAAAATTCGGGGACAGAAACTATGGCTACACCTTC
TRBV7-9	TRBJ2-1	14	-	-	CASSLQDIYNEQFF	TGTGCCAGCAGCTTACAGGACATATACAATGAGCAGTTCTTC
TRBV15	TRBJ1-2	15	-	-	CATSRDGAGVSGYTF	TGTGCCACCAGCAGAGATGGGGCAGGGGTCTCGGGCTACACCTTC
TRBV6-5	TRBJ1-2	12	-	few	CASSYGGGGYTF	TGTGCCAGCAGTTACGGGGGAGGTGGCTACACCTTC
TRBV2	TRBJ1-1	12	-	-	CASSPDSAEAFF	TGTGCCAGCAGTCCTGACTCCGCTGAAGCTTTCTTT
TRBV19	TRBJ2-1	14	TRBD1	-	CASTGTGISNEQFF	TGTGCCAGTACCGGGACAGGGATAAGCAATGAGCAGTTCTTC
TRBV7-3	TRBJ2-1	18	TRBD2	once	CASSLIPGSSGRAGEQFF	TGTGCCAGCAGCTTAATCCCCGGGTCTAGCGGGAGGGCGGGTGAGCAGTTCTTC
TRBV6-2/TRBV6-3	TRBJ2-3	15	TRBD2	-	CASSYYGGEPDTQYF	TGTGCCAGCAGTTACTACGGGGGGGAGCCCGATACGCAGTATTTT
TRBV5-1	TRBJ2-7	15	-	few	CASSPEVTGIYEQYF	TGCGCCAGCAGCCCCGAGGTTACAGGAATATACGAGCAGTACTTC
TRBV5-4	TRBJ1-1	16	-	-	CASSRGNPNSNTEAFF	TGTGCCAGCAGCCGGGGTAACCCAAATTCGAACACTGAAGCTTTCTTT
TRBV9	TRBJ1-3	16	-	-	CASSSLGGGYGNTIYF	TGTGCCAGCAGCTCCCTCGGGGGAGGGTATGGAAACACCATATATTTT
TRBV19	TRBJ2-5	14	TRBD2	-	CASSMTSVRETQYF	TGTGCCAGTAGTATGACTAGCGTCAGGGAGACCCAGTACTTC
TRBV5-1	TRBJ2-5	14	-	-	CASSLGQVQETQYF	TGCGCCAGCAGCTTGGGGCAGGTCCAAGAGACCCAGTACTTC
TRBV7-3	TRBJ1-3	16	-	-	CASSPAGPSAGNTIYF	TGTGCCAGCAGCCCCGCGGGGCCCTCGGCTGGAAACACCATATATTTT
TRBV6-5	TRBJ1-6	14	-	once	CASSYRVWESPLHF	TGTGCCAGCAGTTACCGGGTCTGGGAGTCACCCCTCCACTTT
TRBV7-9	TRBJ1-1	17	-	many	CASSATRVRGYGVEAFF	TGTGCCAGCAGCGCGACGAGGGTGAGGGGGTACGGTGTGGAAGCTTTCTTT
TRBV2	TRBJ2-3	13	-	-	CASSVIISDTQYF	TGTGCCAGCAGTGTTATTATTTCAGATACGCAGTATTTT
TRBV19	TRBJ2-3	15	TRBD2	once	CATGHGGGAKDTQYF	TGTGCCACCGGCCACGGCGGGGGGGCGAAAGATACGCAGTATTTT
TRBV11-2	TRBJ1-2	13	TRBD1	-	CASSFKAGGGYTF	TGTGCCAGCAGCTTTAAGGCAGGGGGAGGCTACACCTTC
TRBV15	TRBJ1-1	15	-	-	CATSRDRRGNTEAFF	TGTGCCACCAGCAGAGATCGGCGAGGAAACACTGAAGCTTTCTTT
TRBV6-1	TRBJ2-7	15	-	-	CASSEALVGGHEQYF	TGTGCCAGCAGTGAAGCACTGGTCGGGGGGCACGAGCAGTACTTC
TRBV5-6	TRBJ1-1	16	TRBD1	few	CASSLLSGQVDTEAFF	TGTGCCAGCAGCTTGTTATCGGGACAGGTTGACACTGAAGCTTTCTTT
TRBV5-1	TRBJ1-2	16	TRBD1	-	CASSLAEGQGGGGYTF	TGCGCCAGCAGCTTGGCCGAGGGACAGGGCGGTGGTGGCTACACCTTC
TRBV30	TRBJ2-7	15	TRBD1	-	CAGNGQGGTPYEQYF	TGTGCCGGGAACGGACAGGGTGGGACTCCCTACGAGCAGTACTTC
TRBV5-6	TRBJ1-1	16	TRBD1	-	CASSIKRGQGDTEAFF	TGTGCCAGCAGTATCAAAAGGGGACAGGGCGACACTGAAGCTTTCTTT
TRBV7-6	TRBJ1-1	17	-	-	CASSLVGGRGAATEAFF	TGTGCCAGCAGCTTAGTAGGGGGTCGGGGGGCGGCCACTGAAGCTTTCTTT
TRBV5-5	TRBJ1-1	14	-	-	CASSPDPGYTEAFF	TGTGCCAGCAGCCCAGATCCGGGGTACACTGAAGCTTTCTTT
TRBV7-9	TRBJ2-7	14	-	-	CASSFVNRAYEQYF	TGTGCCAGCAGCTTTGTAAACAGGGCCTACGAGCAGTACTTC
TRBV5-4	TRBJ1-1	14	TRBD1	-	CASSTETGVAEAFF	TGTGCCAGCAGCACCGAGACAGGGGTCGCTGAAGCTTTCTTT
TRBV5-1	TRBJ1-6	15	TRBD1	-	CASSLEGAGNSPLHF	TGCGCCAGCAGCTTGGAGGGGGCAGGAAATTCACCCCTCCACTTT
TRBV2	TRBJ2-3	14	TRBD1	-	CASTYRGGTDTQYF	TGTGCCAGCACTTACAGGGGTGGTACAGATACGCAGTATTTT
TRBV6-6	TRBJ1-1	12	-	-	CASRERNTEAFF	TGTGCCAGCAGGGAGAGAAACACTGAAGCTTTCTTT
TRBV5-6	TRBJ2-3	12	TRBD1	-	CASSRQGDTQYF	TGTGCCAGCAGCCGACAGGGAGATACGCAGTATTTT
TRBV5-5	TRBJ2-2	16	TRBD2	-	CASSSTSGSGTGELFF	TGTGCCAGCAGCTCAACTAGCGGGAGCGGGACCGGGGAGCTGTTTTTT
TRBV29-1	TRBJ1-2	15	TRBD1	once	CSVRFTGGVDGGYTF	TGCAGCGTCCGCTTCACAGGGGGCGTGGATGGAGGCTACACCTTC